These 22 T cell receptor beta chains were sequenced from one sample in a study of T cells after posttransplantation cyclophosphamide. The protocol was immunoSEQ multiplex PCR, while the TCRdb copy is restricted to in-frame clones and leaves out a portion. Among 21,000 or so clones listed, roughly 98% were seen once. Sequencing was carried out using naive CD8+ T cells sorted from PBMCs. The receptors stem from a man aged 40-55 years in good health, CMV-negative, and a related stem cell transplant donor.

The V gene is TRBV6-5, the J gene TRBJ1-2, with 8 bases aligning to TRBD1. CDR1 is MNHEY, CDR2 SVGAGI, per germline. J was trimmed by 7 bases and V by 5 bases; bases with no gene match: 12. This CDR3 is built from 15 residues. The DNA of the CDR3 is TGTGCCAGCAGTACTGCCGGGACAGGCCCCCCTGGCTACACCTTC. Protein: CASSTAGTGPPGYTF.

The rearrangement uses TRBV5-1 and TRBJ2-1; D unresolved. V was clipped by 3 bases and J by 7 bases, with 8 bases between them. Per the germline V gene, CDR1 is SGHRS and CDR2 is YFSETQ. The CDR3 is 12 residues long. The DNA for the CDR3 is TGCGCCAGCAGCTCGCCGGTGAATGAGCAGTTCTTC. It translates to CASSSPVNEQFF.

The chain carries TRBV6-1 and TRBJ1-1; no clear D gene. V was clipped by 11 bases and J by 10 bases, with 17 bases between them. The CDR3 has 11 amino acids. Germline CDR1 MNHNS, CDR2 SASEGT. The CDR3 coding sequence is TGTGCCGCGCAGACGGGAGTCCGAGCTTTCTTT. Amino acids: CAAQTGVRAFF.

The genes are TRBV11-2 and TRBJ2-5; 8 bases line up with TRBD2. Matching the DNA end better, TRBJ2-7 makes the J call doubtful. Germline lookup yields CDR1 SGHAT and CDR2 FQNNGV. The CDR3 consists of 15 residues. The CDR3 nucleotides read TGTGCCAGCAGGGTTGGGGCGGGAGGAGACTACGAGCAGTACTTC. Translated, it gives CASRVGAGGDYEQYF.

The chain is built from TRBV30 and TRBJ2-7, with 7 positions matching TRBD1. This CDR3 has 12 amino acids. In germline, CDR1 is GTSNPN, CDR2 SVGIG (reference sequence). The V and J ends lost 4 bases and 5 bases, in that order; junction bases with no gene match: 5. The CDR3 sequence is CAWNPGTDEQYF. The CDR3 DNA is TGTGCCTGGAACCCCGGGACAGACGAGCAGTACTTC.

This rearrangement joins TRBV6-5 to TRBJ2-7; the D is unclear. There are 13 residues in the CDR3. Looked up from germline, CDR1 is MNHEY and CDR2 is SVGAGI. V gave up 2 bases and J gave up 5 bases, with 10 bases separating them. CDR3 in amino acids: CASSYRTTHEQYF. Written as DNA, the CDR3 is TGTGCCAGCAGTTACCGAACTACACACGAGCAGTACTTC.

The chain has TRBV9 and TRBJ2-3, with D hard to call. The CDR3 extends over 16 amino acids. CDR1 is SGDLS, CDR2 YYNGEE, per germline. Trimming stripped 4 bases from V and 1 base from J, with 16 bases between. CDR3 nucleotides: TGTGCCAGCAGCCCTCGACTCACAATAGGCACAGATACGCAGTATTTT. Translating it yields CASSPRLTIGTDTQYF.

This clone was recorded only once. J is TRBJ2-7 and V is TRBV5-1; 7 bases map to TRBD1. This CDR3 contains 15 residues. With 2 bases clipped from V and 3 bases from J, the junction kept 8 bases outside the gene matches. Germline CDR1 and CDR2: SGHRS and YFSETQ. The CDR3 DNA reads as TGCGCCAGCAGCTTCTACGGGACAGCTGTCTACGAGCAGTACTTC. Translated: CASSFYGTAVYEQYF.

The CDR3 bases are TGTGCCAGCTTCGGGGGATTTGAAGCTTTCTTT. Translated: CASFGGFEAFF. V and J are TRBV6-1 and TRBJ1-1, with D possibly matching TRBD1 (5 bases). Per the germline V gene, CDR1 is MNHNS and CDR2 is SASEGT. Trimming stripped 8 bases from V and 7 bases from J, with 11 bases between. This CDR3 spans 11 amino acids.

This clone was detected only a few times. The chain couples TRBV14 to TRBJ2-1; tentative D call: TRBD2 (5 bases). V was shortened by 4 bases and J by 5 bases, with 9 bases between the two germline ends. Per the germline V gene, CDR1 is SGHDN and CDR2 is FVKESK. The CDR3 contains 13 residues. The CDR3 loop is CASSRTGHNEQFF. DNA for the CDR3: TGTGCCAGCAGCCGGACTGGGCACAATGAGCAGTTCTTC. The variable domain in full, completed from reference TRBV14 and TRBJ2-1, reads EAGVTQFPSHSVIEKGQTVTLRCDPISGHDNLYWYRRVMGKEIKFLLHFVKESKQDESGMPNNRFLAERTGGTYSTLKVQPAELEDSGVYFCASSRTGHNEQFFGPGTRLTVL.

V and J are TRBV15 and TRBJ2-2, with TRBD1 identical over 12 bases. The V and J ends lost 5 bases and 7 bases, in that order; junction bases with no gene match: 11. CDR3 length: 17 amino acids. The germline V gene encodes CDR1 LNHNV and CDR2 YYDKDF (reference sequence). Written as DNA, the CDR3 is TGTGCCACCAGCCTCTCCGGGACAGGGGGCTTCGGCGGGGAGCTGTTTTTT. Translation gives CATSLSGTGGFGGELFF.

The chain carries TRBV5-8 and TRBJ1-2, with D tentatively TRBD1 (6 bases). V lost 4 bases and J 3 bases, leaving 10 bases between the germline ends. Germline V CDR1 and CDR2: SGHTS, YDEGEE. The CDR3 contains 13 residues. The CDR3 region is CASSARQDYGYTF. Written as DNA, the CDR3 is TGTGCCAGCAGCGCACGACAGGACTATGGCTACACCTTC.

The chain joins TRBV5-4 to TRBJ1-1; 12 bases map to TRBD1. From germline, CDR1 is SGHNT and CDR2 YYREEE (reference sequence). The CDR3 has 14 amino acids. J gave up 7 bases and V 4 bases, and 5 bases lay outside the gene matches. The CDR3 reads CASSRGTGGNEAFF. The CDR3 DNA reads TGTGCCAGCAGCCGTGGGACAGGGGGCAATGAAGCTTTCTTT.

V is TRBV5-1 and J is TRBJ2-7; tentatively, D is TRBD1 (6 bases). The CDR3 contains 14 residues. The ends were cut back, 2 bases at V and 5 bases at J, with 14 bases in the middle. The germline V gene has CDR1 SGHRS and CDR2 YFSETQ. This CDR3 is CASSFRGTLNEQYF. In DNA form, the CDR3 reads TGCGCCAGCAGCTTCAGGGGAACTCTTAACGAGCAGTACTTC.

The chain recombines TRBV4-1 with TRBJ2-3; 7 positions agree with TRBD1. Unmatched junction bases numbered 8, after V lost 1 base and J lost 13 bases. The germline gives CDR1 MGHRA, CDR2 YSYEKL. The CDR3 spans 13 residues. The chain's CDR3 is CASSQGGGAEKYF. The DNA of the CDR3 is TGCGCCAGCAGCCAAGGAGGGGGCGCCGAAAAGTATTTT.

The count of this clone is one. The chain carries TRBV7-8 and TRBJ2-1; 11 bases are shared with TRBD2. J was trimmed by 5 bases and V by 5 bases; bases with no gene match: 11. This CDR3 has 17 amino acids. Germline V CDR1 and CDR2: SGHVS, FQNEAQ. CDR3 loop: CASSIRLAGKGNNEQFF. The DNA of the CDR3 is TGTGCCAGCAGCATCCGACTAGCGGGGAAGGGTAACAATGAGCAGTTCTTC.

This chain uses TRBV19 with TRBJ2-5; TRBD2 matches 11 bases. Trimming removed 6 bases from V and 0 bases from J; junction bases left unmatched: 3. The CDR3 runs 15 residues. The V gene's germline CDR1 is LNHDA and CDR2 SQIVND (reference sequence). The CDR3 loop is CASSEGLADQETQYF. The CDR3 DNA is TGTGCCAGTAGCGAGGGACTAGCGGACCAAGAGACCCAGTACTTC.

The rearrangement joins TRBV4-2 to TRBJ2-1; 7 nucleotides agree with TRBD2. The CDR3 loop spans 13 amino acids. Germline V gene data show CDR1 as LGHNA and CDR2 as YNFKEQ. Trimming removed 0 bases from V and 8 bases from J; junction bases left unmatched: 1. The CDR3 DNA sequence: TGTGCCAGCAGCCAAGAGGGGGGGGATGAGCAGTTCTTC. This codes for CASSQEGGDEQFF.

The V and J genes are TRBV11-2 and TRBJ2-7; TRBD2 agrees at 10 bases. With 5 bases clipped from V and 4 bases from J, the junction kept 8 bases outside the gene matches. From germline, CDR1 is SGHAT and CDR2 FQNNGV. The CDR3 runs to 15 residues. The CDR3 reads CASSPIPSGSYEQYF. In DNA form, the CDR3 reads TGTGCCAGCAGCCCAATTCCTAGCGGGAGTTACGAGCAGTACTTC.

This chain connects TRBV9 to TRBJ1-3; 10 bases align to TRBD1. Germline assignment: CDR1 SGDLS and CDR2 YYNGEE. The CDR3 has 17 residues. V gave up 4 bases and J gave up 3 bases; unmatched junction bases: 10. The CDR3 here is CASSSSTGGSGGNTIYF. DNA for the CDR3: TGTGCCAGCAGCTCCTCGACAGGGGGCTCTGGTGGAAACACCATATATTTT.

This sequence joins TRBV7-9 and TRBJ2-7, with 7 bases matching TRBD2. Unmatched junction bases numbered 9, after V lost 4 bases and J lost 0 bases. The CDR3 extends over 16 amino acids. CDR1 is SEHNR and CDR2 is FQNEAQ in the germline V gene (reference sequence). CDR3: CASSSPQAGPSYEQYF. The CDR3 bases are TGTGCCAGCAGCTCCCCCCAAGCGGGACCCTCCTACGAGCAGTACTTC.

This chain connects TRBV4-1 to TRBJ2-2; perhaps TRBD1 as D (6 bases). Germline V gene sequence: CDR1 MGHRA, CDR2 YSYEKL. The V end lost 6 bases, the J end lost 2 bases, and 13 bases lay between the germline ends. This CDR3 region has 15 residues. The CDR3 DNA sequence: TGCGCCAGCAGTGCCGGGACACTTAACACCGGGGAGCTGTTTTTT. Protein product: CASSAGTLNTGELFF.